In this sample, the clone carrying this T cell receptor (beta chain) turned up many times. The antigen is not known. The data derive from a study of T-cell reconstitution after alpha-beta-depleted transplantation in children. Looked up from germline, CDR1 is MNHEY and CDR2 is SVGAGI. The CDR3 is made up of 17 amino acids. V lost 2 bases and J lost 0, with 11 bases in between. The TCRbeta library was prepared with unique molecular identifiers. TCRdb re-analysed the PCR reads in MiXCR, keeping a single row per CDR3 protein. The profile shows over 85,000 distinct CDR3 sequences, 7% to 8% of them singletons. Study observations and caveats: It was newly produced T cells that mostly accounted for T-cell counts and diversity one year after transplant. Surviving recipient T cells and thymic progenitors produced the high day-60 TCRbeta diversity seen in some patients. Reportedly, only several hundred clones from non-depleted graft cells drove alpha-beta T-cell counts at about two months.

Sequences were derived from PBMCs, sampled before TCRalphabeta/CD19-depleted stem cell transplant. This TCR was recovered from a boy aged 2 to 10 with acute lymphoblastic leukemia, due to receive a stem cell transplant. The chain links TRBV6-5 to TRBJ2-6; unclear D gene. The CDR3 is CASSYLPRSSGANVLTF. In nucleotides, the CDR3 is TGTGCCAGCAGTTACCTACCCCGGAGCTCTGGGGCCAACGTCCTGACTTTC.